The 9 T cell receptor beta chains below come from one sample, sequenced in a study of T cell responses to AZD1222 COVID-19 vaccine. The data were produced by immunoSEQ multiplex PCR, yet TCRdb's version contains in-frame clones alone and is incomplete. In the table there are some 70,000 clones, roughly 82% of which are singletons. The input for sequencing was peripheral blood, taken on day 0 of AZD1222 vaccination. These receptors came from an adult in good health.

The chain recombines TRBV6-5 with TRBJ1-3; 7 nucleotides match TRBD1. Germline trimming cut 6 bases from V and 4 bases from J; bases unmatched to any gene: 0. The CDR3 has 12 amino acids. The germline V gene has CDR1 MNHEY and CDR2 SVGAGI. The CDR3 bases are TGTGCCAGCAGGGACAGGGGAAACACCATATATTTT. Protein product: CASRDRGNTIYF.

V and J are TRBV4-1 and TRBJ1-2; weak D call: TRBD1 (5 bases). The length of the CDR3 is 14 residues. CDR1 and CDR2 (germline): MGHRA, YSYEKL. V shed 2 bases and J shed 8 bases, with 15 bases lying between them. The CDR3 nucleotides are TGCGCCAGCAGCCAACTGAGGGGTAGTTTAGGCTACACCTTC. Translated: CASSQLRGSLGYTF.

CDR3 protein: CATSDPPGQGTNTGELFF. For the CDR3, the DNA is TGTGCCACCAGTGATCCCCCGGGACAGGGCACGAACACCGGGGAGCTGTTTTTT. The chain couples TRBV24-1 to TRBJ2-2, with 9 positions matching TRBD1. Trimming at V came to 3 bases and at J to 0 bases, leaving 7 bases not matched to a gene. Germline values: CDR1 KGHDR, CDR2 SFDVKD. The CDR3 loop spans 18 amino acids.

The chain is built from TRBV7-2 and TRBJ1-3; 7 bases are a match to TRBD1. V lost 6 bases and J lost 8; bases outside the gene matches: 13. The germline V gene has CDR1 SGHTA and CDR2 FQGNSA. This CDR3 has 15 residues. CDR3 nucleotide sequence: TGTGCCAGCAGATCCTCCCCGGGACAGTTTGACACCATATATTTT. This encodes CASRSSPGQFDTIYF. Filled out from reference TRBV7-2 and TRBJ1-3, the complete variable domain reads GAGVSQSPSNKVTEKGKDVELRCDPISGHTALYWYRQSLGQGLEFLIYFQGNSAPDKSGLPSDRFSAERTGGSVSTLTIQRTQQEDSAVYLCASRSSPGQFDTIYFGEGSWLTVV.

This chain connects TRBV18 to TRBJ2-2; D possibly matches TRBD1 or TRBD2 (5 bases each). This CDR3 has 17 amino acids. Germline V gene lookup returns CDR1 KGHSH and CDR2 LQKENI. V was pared by 6 bases and J by 2 bases, with 19 bases between. CDR3 nucleotides: TGTGCCAGCTCCCGTCAACCCCCAGGGACCAACACCGGGGAGCTGTTTTTT. This gives the protein CASSRQPPGTNTGELFF.

This chain connects TRBV4-2 to TRBJ2-2; TRBD2 matches at 9 bases. In germline, CDR1 is LGHNA, CDR2 YNFKEQ. Trimming cost V 0 bases and J 7 bases; bases outside gene matches: 6. The CDR3 runs to 16 residues. As DNA, the CDR3 is TGTGCCAGCAGCCAAGAAGGGGGTAGCGGGAGCGGGGAGCTGTTTTTT. Translating gives CASSQEGGSGSGELFF.

This chain links TRBV7-9 with TRBJ2-7; D is undetermined. Trimming took off 1 base at V and 3 bases at J, with 7 bases between the two ends. This CDR3 is built from 13 residues. Germline assignment: CDR1 SEHNR and CDR2 FQNEAQ (reference sequence). The CDR3 nucleotides are TGTGCCAGCAGCTTAGGGGCCCACTACGAGCAGTACTTC. As protein: CASSLGAHYEQYF. Full variable domain (missing parts from reference TRBV7-9 and TRBJ2-7): DTGVSQNPRHKITKRGQNVTFRCDPISEHNRLYWYRQTLGQGPEFLTYFQNEAQLEKSRLLSDRFSAERPKGSFSTLEIQRTEQGDSAMYLCASSLGAHYEQYFGPGTRLTVT.

This chain joins TRBV3-1 (or the pseudogene TRBV3-2) and TRBJ1-3; maybe TRBD1 (5 bases). V was trimmed by 5 bases and J by 8 bases, leaving 22 bases between them. The CDR3 runs 16 residues. CDR1 is LGHDT, CDR2 YNNKEL, per germline (reference sequence). CDR3 in amino acids: CASSITGVNPGDTIYF. The CDR3 nucleotides read TGTGCCAGCAGCATAACGGGGGTCAACCCAGGAGACACCATATATTTT.

This sequence joins TRBV12-5 and TRBJ2-6; 8 bases are shared with TRBD1. The junction had 17 bases not matched to a gene; V was cut back by 10 bases and J by 0 bases. The CDR3 runs 19 residues. The germline V gene encodes CDR1 LGHNT and CDR2 FRNRAP. The CDR3 is CAMIQNLTGVRSGANVLTF. Written as DNA, the CDR3 is TGTGCTATGATCCAAAATCTGACAGGGGTCCGCTCTGGGGCCAACGTCCTGACTTTC.